Sequencing of this T cell receptor (beta chain) was carried out in a study of T-cell memory formation after mild COVID-19. Study findings and constraints: Some clones that responded turned up in pre-infection memory, which suggests that cross-reactive memory joined in.

Of note for this clonotype: Its antigen is undetermined.

Each CDR3 protein is one row after TCRdb ran MiXCR on the 5' RACE reads. Of about 250,000 distinct CDR3 sequences listed, about 16% were seen once; the top ten hold approximately 3.6%. This receptor was obtained from a young man who had mild COVID-19 (a few samples of this study predate the infection). Cell type and time point are not known. Sequences were obtained from PBMCs or a T cell subset sorted from them (not recorded which).

The CDR3 region is CASSLDRGGLSPLHF. CDR3 DNA sequence: TGTGCCAGCAGCTTGGACAGGGGAGGTCTCTCACCCCTCCACTTT. The gene calls are TRBV5-6 and TRBJ1-6; 7 nucleotides agree with TRBD1. The V gene's germline CDR1 is SGHDT and CDR2 YYEEEE. The CDR3 is 15 residues long. V trimming: 0 bases; J trimming: 10 bases; junction bases outside the gene matches: 7.